The next 21 T cell receptor beta chains were all read from a single sample in a study of EBV T-cell therapy then PD-1 blockade in nasopharyngeal carcinoma. Measured with immunoSEQ multiplex PCR; TCRdb has only the in-frame clones, and not every one. This sample has 20,000 or so clones, with approximately 80% found just once. Their antigens remain unidentified. Noted treatment: AdE1-LMPpoly-expanded autologous EBV-specific T-cell therapy followed by anti-PD-1 nivolumab. The source was CD8+ T cells from blood, collected between days 55 and 70 from a patient whose treatment included autologous EBV-specific T cells and nivolumab. The receptor source for this set is a man aged 40-55 years with nasopharyngeal carcinoma.

This clone was observed a few times. V and J are TRBV7-9 and TRBJ2-3; D ambiguous. The V end lost 4 bases, the J end lost 4 bases, and 15 bases lay between the germline ends. Germline V gene lookup returns CDR1 SEHNR and CDR2 FQNEAQ (reference sequence). The CDR3 loop spans 15 amino acids. Here the CDR3 reads CASSYHSRASDTQYF. Here the CDR3 DNA reads TGTGCCAGCAGCTACCATAGCCGGGCCTCAGATACGCAGTATTTT.

This clone was counted only a few times. J is TRBJ1-1 and V is TRBV7-8, with a weak D call TRBD1 (5 bases). In germline, CDR1 is SGHVS, CDR2 FQNEAQ. The CDR3 runs 11 residues. V shed 6 bases and J shed 4 bases, with 6 bases lying between them. CDR3 in amino acids: CASRGPTEAFF. Written as DNA, the CDR3 is TGTGCCAGCAGGGGGCCCACTGAAGCTTTCTTT.

The V gene is TRBV10-3, the J gene TRBJ1-4, with 7 bases identical to TRBD1. The germline CDR1 and CDR2 sequences are ENHRY and SYGVKD. This CDR3 spans 18 amino acids. The V segment lost 5 bases and the J segment 4 bases; nucleotides outside the gene matches: 16. CDR3 nucleotides: TGTGCCATCAGTCCGGGACAGCCCCAATCGGGGGATAATGAAAAACTGTTTTTT. Protein product: CAISPGQPQSGDNEKLFF.

The V call is TRBV27, the J call TRBJ2-7, with a possible D match to TRBD2 (5 bases). This CDR3 is 13 amino acids long. V was cut by 8 bases and J by 2 bases, with 13 bases left in between. CDR1 and CDR2 from the germline V gene are MNHEY and SMNVEV (reference sequence). CDR3: CASGGDGTYEQYF. The CDR3 nucleotides are TGTGCCAGCGGAGGAGACGGCACCTACGAGCAGTACTTC.

The V and J genes are TRBV7-8 and TRBJ1-5, with 8 bases aligning to TRBD1. The CDR3 consists of 17 residues. V gave up 5 bases and J gave up 3 bases; unmatched junction bases: 12. Germline loops: CDR1 SGHVS, CDR2 FQNEAQ. In nucleotides, the CDR3 is TGTGCCAGCAGCCCCCTGACCGGGACAGGTGCCAATCAGCCCCAGCATTTT. Translation gives CASSPLTGTGANQPQHF.

The rearrangement links TRBV4-1 to TRBJ2-7; TRBD1 is a possible D gene (5 bases). V lost 0 bases and J lost 0, with 9 bases in between. From germline, CDR1 is MGHRA and CDR2 YSYEKL. CDR3 size: 15 residues. For the CDR3, the DNA is TGCGCCAGCAGCCAAGAGACAGCGAGCTCCTACGAGCAGTACTTC. Its translation: CASSQETASSYEQYF.

The V and J genes are TRBV6-5 and TRBJ1-2; D not resolved. V lost 0 bases to trimming and J lost 8 bases, with 16 bases between them. Germline CDR1 is MNHEY and CDR2 is SVGAGI. The CDR3 consists of 15 residues. The CDR3 region is CASSYSKFGVDGYTF. The CDR3 nucleotides read TGTGCCAGCAGTTACTCGAAGTTTGGGGTTGACGGCTACACCTTC.

In this sample, this clone turned up once. The chain employs TRBV24-1 and TRBJ2-2, with D maybe TRBD1 (5 bases). Looked up from germline, CDR1 is KGHDR and CDR2 is SFDVKD. CDR3 length equals 16 residues. V shed 4 bases and J shed 8 bases, with 19 bases lying between them. CDR3 sequence: CATSDRDTTFGGELFF. The CDR3 DNA is TGTGCCACCAGTGACAGGGATACAACCTTCGGTGGGGAGCTGTTTTTT.

V and J are TRBV7-9 and TRBJ2-5; the match to TRBD2 covers 12 bases. The CDR3 loop spans 17 amino acids. V shed 2 bases, J shed 2 bases, and the junction held 6 bases outside the gene matches. Looked up from germline, CDR1 is SEHNR and CDR2 is FQNEAQ (reference sequence). CDR3 sequence (DNA): TGTGCCAGCAGCTTACAACTAGCGGGGGGTTCACAAGAGACCCAGTACTTC. Encoded protein: CASSLQLAGGSQETQYF.

The rearrangement joins TRBV10-2 to TRBJ2-7, with 9 bases fitting TRBD1. The germline V gene has CDR1 WSHSY and CDR2 SAAADI. The V gene end was trimmed by 8 bases and the J gene end by 5 bases; junction bases not matched to a gene: 4. The CDR3 extends over 12 amino acids. CDR3 nucleotide sequence: TGCGCCAGCCAGGACAGGGGTCACGAGCAGTACTTC. Translating gives CASQDRGHEQYF.

This chain links TRBV5-1 with TRBJ1-1; tentatively, D is TRBD1 (6 bases). This CDR3 is 16 amino acids long. V was trimmed by 0 bases and J by 4 bases, leaving 16 bases between them. Germline V lookup: CDR1 SGHRS, CDR2 YFSETQ. CDR3 in DNA: TGCGCCAGCAGCTTGGGCCCACAGGTCAGGGGCACTGAAGCTTTCTTT. It is translated as CASSLGPQVRGTEAFF.

The chain joins TRBV6-6 to TRBJ2-2, with D perhaps TRBD2 (5 bases). V lost 0 bases and J 5 bases, leaving 7 bases between the germline ends. CDR3 length equals 14 residues. From germline, CDR1 is MNHNY and CDR2 SVGAGI (reference sequence). CDR3 nucleotides: TGTGCCAGCAGTTACTCCCGACTAACCGGGGAGCTGTTTTTT. Translated, it gives CASSYSRLTGELFF.

This clone showed up just once. The chain couples TRBV6-4 to TRBJ2-3, with 7 bases that match TRBD2. The CDR3 runs 16 residues. Germline CDR1 reads MRHNA; CDR2 reads SNTAGT. J gave up 4 bases and V 6 bases, and 13 bases lay outside the gene matches. The DNA of the CDR3 is TGTGCCAGCAGCGCCGAGGGCGGGGGATCGCCAGATACGCAGTATTTT. It translates to CASSAEGGGSPDTQYF.

The chain combines TRBV7-9 with TRBJ2-5; D may match TRBD1 or TRBD2 (5 bases each). This CDR3 has 15 amino acids. CDR1 and CDR2 (germline): SEHNR, FQNEAQ (reference sequence). V was shortened by 3 bases and J by 1 base, with 12 bases between the two germline ends. CDR3 region: CASSFPRDGQETQYF. The CDR3 DNA reads TGTGCCAGCAGCTTTCCCCGGGACGGCCAAGAGACCCAGTACTTC.

This clone was observed a handful of times. This chain links TRBV30 with TRBJ1-2, with a possible D match to TRBD1 (5 bases). The V gene's germline CDR1 is GTSNPN and CDR2 SVGIG (reference sequence). V gave up 2 bases and J gave up 10 bases, with 14 bases separating them. CDR3 length: 12 residues. The CDR3 reads CAWSRAREDYTF. CDR3 bases: TGTGCCTGGAGTAGGGCCAGGGAGGACTACACCTTC.

V is TRBV28 and J is TRBJ1-2, with 7 bases that match TRBD1. The length of the CDR3 is 16 residues. Losses at the gene ends were 6 bases for V and 2 bases for J; bases not matched to a gene: 12. CDR1 is MDHEN and CDR2 is SYDVKM in the germline V gene. CDR3 in amino acids: CASSPTGQLLNYGYTF. The CDR3 bases are TGTGCCAGCAGCCCTACGGGACAGTTACTAAACTATGGCTACACCTTC.

The sample holds a few counts of this clone. The chain combines TRBV5-4 with TRBJ1-2; a possible D gene is TRBD1 (6 bases). Germline V gene data show CDR1 as SGHNT and CDR2 as YYREEE (reference sequence). CDR3 length: 14 residues. V was clipped by 0 bases and J by 3 bases, with 9 bases between them. The CDR3 coding sequence is TGTGCCAGCAGCTTGGACAGGGCGGACTATGGCTACACCTTC. Its protein is CASSLDRADYGYTF. Together with reference TRBV5-4 and TRBJ1-2, the CDR3 gives the full variable domain: ETGVTQSPTHLIKTRGQQVTLRCSSQSGHNTVSWYQQALGQGPQFIFQYYREEENGRGNFPPRFSGLQFPNYSSELNVNALELDDSALYLCASSLDRADYGYTFGSGTRLTVV.

This clone was detected a few times. This rearrangement joins TRBV6-2 or TRBV6-3 to TRBJ2-2, with D uncertain. V lost 0 bases and J lost 9, with 8 bases in between. Germline V gene sequence: CDR1 MNHEY, CDR2 SVGEGT. The CDR3 runs 13 residues. The CDR3 region has the DNA TGTGCCAGCAGTTACTCGGAGCTTCGGGAGCTGTTTTTT. This gives the protein CASSYSELRELFF.

This sequence joins TRBV28 and TRBJ1-2, with D uncertain. This CDR3 spans 11 amino acids. Germline V gene data show CDR1 as MDHEN and CDR2 as SYDVKM. V shed 6 bases and J shed 5 bases, with 7 bases lying between them. CDR3 nucleotide sequence: TGTGCCAGCAGCGTGGGATATGGCTACACCTTC. Its protein is CASSVGYGYTF.

The chain carries TRBV25-1 and TRBJ1-5, with a possible D match to TRBD1 (5 bases). This CDR3 region has 13 residues. Germline assignment: CDR1 MGHDK and CDR2 SYGVNS. V was clipped by 1 base and J by 4 bases, with 5 bases between them. The CDR3 sequence is CASSEWGNQPQHF. DNA for the CDR3: TGTGCCAGCAGTGAATGGGGGAATCAGCCCCAGCATTTT.

V is TRBV4-1 and J is TRBJ2-5, with 11 bases aligning to TRBD2. Germline V gene sequence: CDR1 MGHRA, CDR2 YSYEKL. The trim removed 0 bases at V and 5 bases at J, leaving 8 bases unmatched. The CDR3 loop spans 17 amino acids. In DNA, the CDR3 is TGCGCCAGCAGCCAAGATCAGACTAGCGGGGCCAGGGAGACCCAGTACTTC. Translated, it gives CASSQDQTSGARETQYF.